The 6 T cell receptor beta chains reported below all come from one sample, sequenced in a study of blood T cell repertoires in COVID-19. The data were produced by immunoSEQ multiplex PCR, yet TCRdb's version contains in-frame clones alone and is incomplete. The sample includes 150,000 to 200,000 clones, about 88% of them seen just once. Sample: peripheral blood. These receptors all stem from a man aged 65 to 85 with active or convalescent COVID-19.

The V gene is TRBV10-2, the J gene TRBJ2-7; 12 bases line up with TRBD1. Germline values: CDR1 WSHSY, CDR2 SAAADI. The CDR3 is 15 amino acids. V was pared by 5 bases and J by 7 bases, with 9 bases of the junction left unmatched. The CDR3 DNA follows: TGCGCCAGCAGTCTCCGGGACAGGGGGCTAGGGGAGCAGTACTTC. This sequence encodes CASSLRDRGLGEQYF.

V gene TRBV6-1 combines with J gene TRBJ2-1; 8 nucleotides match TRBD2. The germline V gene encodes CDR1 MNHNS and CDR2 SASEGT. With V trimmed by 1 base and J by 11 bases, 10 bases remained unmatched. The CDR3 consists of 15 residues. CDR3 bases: TGTGCCAGCAGTGAAGGGTGGGCTAGCGGGCATCAGCAGTTCTTC. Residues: CASSEGWASGHQQFF.

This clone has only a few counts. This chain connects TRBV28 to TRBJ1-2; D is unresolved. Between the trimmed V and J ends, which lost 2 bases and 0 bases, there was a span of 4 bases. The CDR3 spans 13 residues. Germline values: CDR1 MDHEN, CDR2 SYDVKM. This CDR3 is CASSLVTNYGYTF. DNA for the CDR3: TGTGCCAGCAGTTTAGTTACTAACTATGGCTACACCTTC.

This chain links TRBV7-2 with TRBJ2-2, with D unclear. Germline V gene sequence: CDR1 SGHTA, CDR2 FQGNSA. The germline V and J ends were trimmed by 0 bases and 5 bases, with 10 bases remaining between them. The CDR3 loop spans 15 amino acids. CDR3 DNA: TGTGCCAGCAGCTTAGCCGGGTTTGGGACCGGGGAGCTGTTTTTT. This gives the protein CASSLAGFGTGELFF.

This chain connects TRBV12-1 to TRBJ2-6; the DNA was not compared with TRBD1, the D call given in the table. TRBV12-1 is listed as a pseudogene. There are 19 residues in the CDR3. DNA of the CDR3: TGTGCCAGCGGCAAGTTAATCGGGACAGGAATCTCTGGGGCCAACGTCCTGACTTTC. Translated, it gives CASGKLIGTGISGANVLTF.

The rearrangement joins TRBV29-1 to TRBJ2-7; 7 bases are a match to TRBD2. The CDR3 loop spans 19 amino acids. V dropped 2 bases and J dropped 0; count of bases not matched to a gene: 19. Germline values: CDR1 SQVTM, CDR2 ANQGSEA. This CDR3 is CSVESPSASGGSISYEQYF. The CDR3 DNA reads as TGCAGCGTTGAATCCCCCTCGGCTAGCGGAGGATCCATCTCCTACGAGCAGTACTTC.